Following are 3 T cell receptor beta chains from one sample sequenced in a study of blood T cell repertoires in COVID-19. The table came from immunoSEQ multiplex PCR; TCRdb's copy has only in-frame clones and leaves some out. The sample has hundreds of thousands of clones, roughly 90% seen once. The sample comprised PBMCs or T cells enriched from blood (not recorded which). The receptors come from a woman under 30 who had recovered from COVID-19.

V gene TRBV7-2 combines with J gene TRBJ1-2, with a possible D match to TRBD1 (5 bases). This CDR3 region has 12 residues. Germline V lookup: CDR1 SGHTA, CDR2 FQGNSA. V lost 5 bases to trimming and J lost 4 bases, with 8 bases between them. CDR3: CASSRDSYGYTF. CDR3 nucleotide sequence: TGTGCCAGCAGCCGCGACAGCTATGGCTACACCTTC.

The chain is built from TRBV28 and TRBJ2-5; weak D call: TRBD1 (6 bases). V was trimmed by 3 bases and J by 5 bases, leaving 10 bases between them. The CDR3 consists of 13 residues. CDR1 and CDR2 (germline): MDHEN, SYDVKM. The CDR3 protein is CASSLGAAETQYF. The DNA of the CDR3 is TGTGCCAGCAGTTTGGGGGCAGCGGAGACCCAGTACTTC.

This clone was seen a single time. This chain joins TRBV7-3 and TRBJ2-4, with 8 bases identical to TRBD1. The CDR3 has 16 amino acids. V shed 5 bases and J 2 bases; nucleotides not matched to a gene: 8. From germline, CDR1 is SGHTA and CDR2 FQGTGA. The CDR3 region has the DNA TGTGCCAGCAGCCGAGTGGCAGGGGGCACCAAAAACATTCAGTACTTC. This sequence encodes CASSRVAGGTKNIQYF.